Listed below are T cell receptor beta chains from one sample, sequenced in a study of somatic mutations in cytotoxic T cells in rheumatoid arthritis. Using immunoSEQ multiplex PCR, the repertoire was profiled, and TCRdb retains in-frame clones only, with some absent. The top ten hold under 12% of the sample, which has nearly 20,000 clones, over 75% seen once. Sequenced sample: CD8+ T cells sorted from blood. These receptors were obtained from a woman aged 45-60 years in good health. Each CDR3 is given with its conserved first and last residue. D genes are given only for firm matches. The size field is filled for only some rows; it gives once, few, many or a size class.

clone_size: .; v_call: TRBV27; d_call: TRBD2; j_call: TRBJ2-3; cdr3_nt: TGTGCCAGCAGTTTATTCCGGACTAGCGGGACGGGGACAGATACGCAGTATTTT; cdr3_aa: CASSLFRTSGTGTDTQYF
clone_size: .; v_call: TRBV18; d_call: .; j_call: TRBJ2-7; cdr3_nt: TGTGCCAGCTCACCAGGGGCCCACGAGCAGTACTTC; cdr3_aa: CASSPGAHEQYF
clone_size: .; v_call: TRBV27; d_call: .; j_call: TRBJ2-1; cdr3_nt: TGTGCCAGCAGTTTTCGGGACCTCGGGAATGAGCAGTTCTTC; cdr3_aa: CASSFRDLGNEQFF
clone_size: few; v_call: TRBV4-3; d_call: .; j_call: TRBJ2-3; cdr3_nt: TGCGCCAGCAGCCAAGATTCGGCTAGGGCAGATACGCAGTATTTT; cdr3_aa: CASSQDSARADTQYF
clone_size: .; v_call: TRBV7-6; d_call: .; j_call: TRBJ2-5; cdr3_nt: TGTGCCAGCAGCTCCGGGGACCTTACCCAGTACTTC; cdr3_aa: CASSSGDLTQYF
clone_size: .; v_call: TRBV29-1; d_call: TRBD1; j_call: TRBJ2-5; cdr3_nt: TGCAGCGTTGAGGAGGGACAGGGGATGGAGACCCAGTACTTC; cdr3_aa: CSVEEGQGMETQYF
clone_size: .; v_call: TRBV5-6; d_call: TRBD2; j_call: TRBJ2-3; cdr3_nt: TGTGCCAGCAGCTTGGGACTAGCGGGGGGGCCGGTGATCTTGGATACGCAGTATTTT; cdr3_aa: CASSLGLAGGPVILDTQYF
clone_size: .; v_call: TRBV16; d_call: .; j_call: TRBJ1-2; cdr3_nt: TGTGCCAGCAGCTATCAGGGTTCTCACTATGGCTACACCTTC; cdr3_aa: CASSYQGSHYGYTF
clone_size: .; v_call: TRBV4-1; d_call: .; j_call: TRBJ2-5; cdr3_nt: TGCGCCAGCAGCCAGTTACTAGGACGTGAGACCCAGTACTTC; cdr3_aa: CASSQLLGRETQYF
clone_size: medium-sized; v_call: TRBV15; d_call: .; j_call: TRBJ1-1; cdr3_nt: TGTGCCACCAGCCAGATGAACACTGAAGCTTTCTTT; cdr3_aa: CATSQMNTEAFF
clone_size: medium-sized; v_call: TRBV28; d_call: .; j_call: TRBJ1-5; cdr3_nt: TGTGCCAGCACCCGAAGGGGGTATAGCAATCAGCCCCAGCATTTT; cdr3_aa: CASTRRGYSNQPQHF
clone_size: few; v_call: TRBV9; d_call: .; j_call: TRBJ2-1; cdr3_nt: TGTGCCAGCAGCGGAAGTAATGAGCAGTTCTTC; cdr3_aa: CASSGSNEQFF
clone_size: .; v_call: TRBV6-6; d_call: .; j_call: TRBJ1-2; cdr3_nt: TGTGCCAGCGAGGCAGGTGATCATGGCTACACCTTC; cdr3_aa: CASEAGDHGYTF
clone_size: .; v_call: TRBV28; d_call: .; j_call: TRBJ2-7; cdr3_nt: TGTGCCAGCAGCCCCGGGGGTTCTGGTGGGGAGCAGTACTTC; cdr3_aa: CASSPGGSGGEQYF
clone_size: .; v_call: TRBV7-6; d_call: .; j_call: TRBJ2-7; cdr3_nt: TGTGCCAGCAGCTTGCGCCCCCGGGGATTCGACGAGCAGTACTTC; cdr3_aa: CASSLRPRGFDEQYF
clone_size: .; v_call: TRBV30; d_call: TRBD1; j_call: TRBJ1-6; cdr3_nt: TGTGCCGGGGACCAGGGGGATTCACCCCTCCACTTT; cdr3_aa: CAGDQGDSPLHF
clone_size: once; v_call: TRBV30; d_call: .; j_call: TRBJ1-1; cdr3_nt: TGTGCCTGGAGTGGGGGGGGTGAAGCTTTCTTT; cdr3_aa: CAWSGGGEAFF
clone_size: .; v_call: TRBV18; d_call: .; j_call: TRBJ2-2; cdr3_nt: TGTGCCAGCTCACCACAGGACACGAACACCGGGGAGCTGTTTTTT; cdr3_aa: CASSPQDTNTGELFF
clone_size: .; v_call: TRBV7-8; d_call: .; j_call: TRBJ2-1; cdr3_nt: TGTGCCAGCAGCGGAGGGTCCCACAGGGTCGTTGAGCAGTTCTTC; cdr3_aa: CASSGGSHRVVEQFF
clone_size: .; v_call: TRBV4-1; d_call: TRBD1; j_call: TRBJ2-7; cdr3_nt: TGCGCCAGCAGCCCCCCTCCGGGACAGGGGCTTTCCTACGAGCAGTACTTC; cdr3_aa: CASSPPPGQGLSYEQYF
clone_size: .; v_call: TRBV19; d_call: .; j_call: TRBJ2-7; cdr3_nt: TGTGCCAGCTCCCCGGGGCCCTCGGCCGAGCAGTACTTC; cdr3_aa: CASSPGPSAEQYF
clone_size: .; v_call: TRBV27; d_call: .; j_call: TRBJ2-1; cdr3_nt: TGTGCCAGCAACCCCTCAGGGGAATACAATGAGCAGTTCTTC; cdr3_aa: CASNPSGEYNEQFF
clone_size: .; v_call: TRBV10-2; d_call: TRBD1; j_call: TRBJ1-2; cdr3_nt: TGCGCCAGCAGTGCCAACAGGGGTGGCTACACCTTC; cdr3_aa: CASSANRGGYTF
clone_size: .; v_call: TRBV28; d_call: TRBD1; j_call: TRBJ1-1; cdr3_nt: TGTGCCAGCATCCCCCCGGGGCGGACAGGGGGCTCTGAAGCTTTCTTT; cdr3_aa: CASIPPGRTGGSEAFF
clone_size: .; v_call: TRBV28; d_call: .; j_call: TRBJ1-2; cdr3_nt: TGTGCCAGCAGTCCTATCGGGACCCGCTATGGCTACACCTTC; cdr3_aa: CASSPIGTRYGYTF
clone_size: once; v_call: TRBV9; d_call: TRBD1; j_call: TRBJ1-2; cdr3_nt: TGTGCCAGCAGCAGCGGACAGGCCAACTATGGCTACACCTTC; cdr3_aa: CASSSGQANYGYTF
clone_size: .; v_call: TRBV6-5; d_call: .; j_call: TRBJ1-5; cdr3_nt: TGTGCCAGCAAGGAAGGCTGGCAGCCCAATCAGCCCCAGCATTTT; cdr3_aa: CASKEGWQPNQPQHF
clone_size: .; v_call: TRBV27; d_call: TRBD1; j_call: TRBJ2-7; cdr3_nt: TGTGCCAGCAGTTCCGGGACAGGGTTCTACGAGCAGTACTTC; cdr3_aa: CASSSGTGFYEQYF
clone_size: .; v_call: TRBV6-5; d_call: TRBD1; j_call: TRBJ2-7; cdr3_nt: TGTGCCAGCAGTTACCCCGACAGGGGGGACCTATACGAGCAGTACTTC; cdr3_aa: CASSYPDRGDLYEQYF